The 3 T cell receptor beta chains below were found in one sample sequenced in a study of graft-versus-host responses after intestinal transplantation. TCRdb's copy holds only in-frame clones and misses some; the assay was immunoSEQ multiplex PCR. In the table there are some 62,000 clones, roughly nine tenths of which are singletons. Antigen specificity for these receptors is unknown. Material: unstimulated CD8+ T cells sorted from spleen or lymph node cells, obtained before transplant. The receptors here all came from a human donor who was the organ donor for an intestinal transplant.

The rearrangement uses TRBV30 and TRBJ2-7; perhaps TRBD1 as D (6 bases). Trimming shortened V by 3 bases and J by 6 bases, and 15 bases separated the two germline ends. Germline V gene sequence: CDR1 GTSNPN, CDR2 SVGIG (reference sequence). The CDR3 covers 13 residues. The CDR3: CAWSQGITREQYF. CDR3 bases: TGTGCCTGGAGCCAGGGGATAACCCGCGAGCAGTACTTC.

The chain has TRBV2 and TRBJ2-6, with 8 bases identical to TRBD1. V lost 5 bases and J lost 0; bases outside the gene matches: 6. Germline CDR1 and CDR2: SNHLY and FYNNEI. This CDR3 spans 17 amino acids. This CDR3 reads CASSSGTGPSGANVLTF. The CDR3 DNA follows: TGTGCCAGCAGTTCCGGGACAGGCCCCTCTGGGGCCAACGTCCTGACTTTC.

The chain employs TRBV27 and TRBJ2-1; 8 bases align to TRBD2. V shed 5 bases, J shed 8 bases, and the junction held 5 bases outside the gene matches. CDR3 length equals 13 residues. Germline assignment: CDR1 MNHEY and CDR2 SMNVEV (reference sequence). DNA for the CDR3: TGTGCCAGCAGTCAGACTAGCGTTGATGAGCAGTTCTTC. Its protein product is CASSQTSVDEQFF.